The present T cell receptor beta chain was sequenced within a study of T cells in Graves' hyperthyroidism and ophthalmopathy. RNA transcripts provided the source from which TCR beta CDR3 regions were amplified. Researchers ran a first-round RT-PCR on the TCR CDR3 using the HTBI primer set. Each CDR3 protein is one row after TCRdb ran MiXCR on the multiplex PCR reads. Of hundreds of thousands of distinct CDR3 sequences in the sample, about 20% are singletons; the top ten hold roughly 60%. The CDR3 has 15 residues. V shed 1 base and J shed 3 bases, with 12 bases lying between them. The germline gives CDR1 GTSNPN, CDR2 SVGIG (reference sequence). This clonotype was recorded many times.

Source material: blood. The sequence derives from a man aged 25 to 40 with Graves' ophthalmopathy. The chain carries TRBV30 and TRBJ1-4, with TRBD1 as a possible D gene (5 bases). This chain's CDR3 is CAWSASGTPNEKLFF. CDR3 sequence (DNA): TGTGCCTGGAGTGCCTCCGGGACTCCTAATGAAAAACTGTTTTTT.